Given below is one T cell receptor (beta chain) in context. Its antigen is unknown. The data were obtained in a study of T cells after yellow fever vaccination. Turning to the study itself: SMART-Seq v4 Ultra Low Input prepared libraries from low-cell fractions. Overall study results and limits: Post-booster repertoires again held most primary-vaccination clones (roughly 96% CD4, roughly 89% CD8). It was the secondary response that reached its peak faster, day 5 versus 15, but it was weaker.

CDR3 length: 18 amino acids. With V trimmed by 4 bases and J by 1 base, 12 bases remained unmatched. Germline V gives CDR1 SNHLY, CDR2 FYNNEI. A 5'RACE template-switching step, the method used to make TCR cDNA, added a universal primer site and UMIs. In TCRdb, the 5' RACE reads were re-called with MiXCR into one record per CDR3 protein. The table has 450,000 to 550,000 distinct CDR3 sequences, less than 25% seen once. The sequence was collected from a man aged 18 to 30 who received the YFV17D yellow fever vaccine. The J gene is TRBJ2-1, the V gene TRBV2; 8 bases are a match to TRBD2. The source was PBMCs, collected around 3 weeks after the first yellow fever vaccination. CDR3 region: CASSVLGSSGRSYNEQFF. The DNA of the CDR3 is TGTGCCAGCAGTGTCTTGGGGTCTAGCGGGCGTTCCTACAATGAGCAGTTCTTC. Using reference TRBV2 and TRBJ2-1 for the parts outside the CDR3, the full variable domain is EPEVTQTPSHQVTQMGQEVILRCVPISNHLYFYWYRQILGQKVEFLVSFYNNEISEKSEIFDDQFSVERPDGSNFTLKIRSTKLEDSAMYFCASSVLGSSGRSYNEQFFGPGTRLTVL.